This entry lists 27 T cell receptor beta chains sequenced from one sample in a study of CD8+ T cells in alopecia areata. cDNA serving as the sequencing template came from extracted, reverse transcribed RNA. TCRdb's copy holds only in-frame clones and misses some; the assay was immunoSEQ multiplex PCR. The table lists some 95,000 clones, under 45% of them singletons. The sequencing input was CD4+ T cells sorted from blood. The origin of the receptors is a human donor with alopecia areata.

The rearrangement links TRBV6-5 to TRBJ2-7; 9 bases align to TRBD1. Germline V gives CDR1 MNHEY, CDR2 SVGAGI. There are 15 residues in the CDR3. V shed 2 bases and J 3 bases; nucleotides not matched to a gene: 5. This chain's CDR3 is CASSYQGQGIYEQYF. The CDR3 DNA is TGTGCCAGCAGTTACCAAGGACAGGGGATCTACGAGCAGTACTTC.

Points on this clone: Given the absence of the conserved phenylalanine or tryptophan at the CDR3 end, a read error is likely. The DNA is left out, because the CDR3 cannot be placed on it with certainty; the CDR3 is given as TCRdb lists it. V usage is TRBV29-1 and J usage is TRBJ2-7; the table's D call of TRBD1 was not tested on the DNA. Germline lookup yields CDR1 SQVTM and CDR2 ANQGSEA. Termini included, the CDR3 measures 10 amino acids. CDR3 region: CSVGAGEASN.

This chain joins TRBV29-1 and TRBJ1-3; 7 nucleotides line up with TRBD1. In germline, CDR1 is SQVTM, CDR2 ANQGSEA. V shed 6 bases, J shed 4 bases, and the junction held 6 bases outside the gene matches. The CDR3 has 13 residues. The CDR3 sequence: CSVRQGSGNTIYF. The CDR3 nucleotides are TGCAGCGTCCGACAGGGTTCCGGAAACACCATATATTTT.

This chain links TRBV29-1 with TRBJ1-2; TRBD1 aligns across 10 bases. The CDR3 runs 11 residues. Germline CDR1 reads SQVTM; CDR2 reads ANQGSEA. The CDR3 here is CKGTGASGYTF. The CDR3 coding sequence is TGCAAAGGGACAGGGGCATCTGGCTACACCTTC.

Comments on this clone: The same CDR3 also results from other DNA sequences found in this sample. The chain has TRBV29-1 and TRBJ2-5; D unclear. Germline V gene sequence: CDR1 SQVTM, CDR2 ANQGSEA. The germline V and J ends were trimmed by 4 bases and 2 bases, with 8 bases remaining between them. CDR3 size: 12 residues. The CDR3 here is CSVVLVQETQYF. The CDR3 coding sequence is TGCAGCGTTGTTCTAGTTCAAGAGACCCAGTACTTC.

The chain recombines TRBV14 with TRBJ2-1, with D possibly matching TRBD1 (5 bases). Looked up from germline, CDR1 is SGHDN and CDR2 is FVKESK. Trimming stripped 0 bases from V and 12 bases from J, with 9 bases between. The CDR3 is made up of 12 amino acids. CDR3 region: CASSQDQGGQFF. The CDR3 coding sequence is TGTGCCAGCAGCCAAGATCAGGGTGGGCAGTTCTTC.

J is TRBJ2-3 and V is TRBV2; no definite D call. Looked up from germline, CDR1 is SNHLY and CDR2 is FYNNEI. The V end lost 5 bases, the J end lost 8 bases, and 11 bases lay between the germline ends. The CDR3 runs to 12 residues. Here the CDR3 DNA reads TGTGCCAGCAGTCCCTGGGGTCTTACGCAGTATTTT. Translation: CASSPWGLTQYF.

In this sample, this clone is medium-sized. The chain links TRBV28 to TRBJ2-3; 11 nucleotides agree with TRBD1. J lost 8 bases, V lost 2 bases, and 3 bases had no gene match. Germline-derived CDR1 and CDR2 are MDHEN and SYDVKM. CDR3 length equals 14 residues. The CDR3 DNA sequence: TGTGCCAGCAGTTTACAGGGGACAGGGGGTACGCAGTATTTT. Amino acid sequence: CASSLQGTGGTQYF.

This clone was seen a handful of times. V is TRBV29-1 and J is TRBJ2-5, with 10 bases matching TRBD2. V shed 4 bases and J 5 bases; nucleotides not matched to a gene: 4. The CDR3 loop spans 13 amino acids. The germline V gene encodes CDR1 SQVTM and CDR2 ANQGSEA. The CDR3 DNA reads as TGCAGCGTTGTGGGACTAGCGTTGGAGACCCAGTACTTC. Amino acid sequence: CSVVGLALETQYF.

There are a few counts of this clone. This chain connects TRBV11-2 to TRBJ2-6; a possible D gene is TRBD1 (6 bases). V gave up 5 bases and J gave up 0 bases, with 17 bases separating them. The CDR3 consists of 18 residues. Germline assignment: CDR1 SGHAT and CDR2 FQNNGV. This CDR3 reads CASSPQLPRGSGANVLTF. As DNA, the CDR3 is TGTGCCAGCAGCCCTCAATTACCCAGGGGCTCTGGGGCCAACGTCCTGACTTTC.

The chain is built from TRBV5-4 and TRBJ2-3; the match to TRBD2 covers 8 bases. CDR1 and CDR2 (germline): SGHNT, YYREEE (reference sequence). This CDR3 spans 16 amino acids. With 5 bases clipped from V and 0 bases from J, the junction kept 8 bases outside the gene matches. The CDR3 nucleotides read TGTGCCAGCAGACCCCGAGCGGGAGAGAGCACAGATACGCAGTATTTT. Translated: CASRPRAGESTDTQYF.

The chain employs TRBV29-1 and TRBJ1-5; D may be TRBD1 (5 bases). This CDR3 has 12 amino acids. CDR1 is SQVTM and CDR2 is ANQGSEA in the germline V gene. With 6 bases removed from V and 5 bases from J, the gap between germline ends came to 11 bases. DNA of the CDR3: TGCAGCGTAAGGGACCTCGATCAGCCCCAGCATTTT. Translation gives CSVRDLDQPQHF. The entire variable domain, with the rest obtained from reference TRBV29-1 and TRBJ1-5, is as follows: SAVISQKPSRDICQRGTSLTIQCQVDSQVTMMFWYRQQPGQSLTLIATANQGSEATYESGFVIDKFPISRPNLTFSTLTVSNMSPEDSSIYLCSVRDLDQPQHFGDGTRLSIL.

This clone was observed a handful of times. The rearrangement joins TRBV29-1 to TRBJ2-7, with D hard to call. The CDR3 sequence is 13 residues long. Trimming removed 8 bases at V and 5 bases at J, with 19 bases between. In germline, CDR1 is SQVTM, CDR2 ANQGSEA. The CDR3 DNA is TGCAGCCCGGTAAGGCCGCTGGGTCACGAGCAGTACTTC. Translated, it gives CSPVRPLGHEQYF.

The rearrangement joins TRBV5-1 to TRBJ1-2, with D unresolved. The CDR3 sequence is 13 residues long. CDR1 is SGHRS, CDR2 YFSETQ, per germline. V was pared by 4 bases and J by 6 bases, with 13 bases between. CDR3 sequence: CASSPDFVDGYTF. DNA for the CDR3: TGCGCCAGCAGCCCGGACTTCGTGGATGGCTACACCTTC.

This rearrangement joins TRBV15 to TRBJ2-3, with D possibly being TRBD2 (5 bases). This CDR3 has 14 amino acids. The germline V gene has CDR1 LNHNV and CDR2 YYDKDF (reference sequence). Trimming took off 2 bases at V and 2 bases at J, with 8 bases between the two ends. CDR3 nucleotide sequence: TGTGCCACCAGCAGATCGGACTTCACAGATACGCAGTATTTT. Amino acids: CATSRSDFTDTQYF. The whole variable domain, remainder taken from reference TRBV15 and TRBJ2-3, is DAMVIQNPRYQVTQFGKPVTLSCSQTLNHNVMYWYQQKSSQAPKLLFHYYDKDFNNEADTPDNFQSRRPNTSFCFLDIRSPGLGDTAMYLCATSRSDFTDTQYFGPGTRLTVL.

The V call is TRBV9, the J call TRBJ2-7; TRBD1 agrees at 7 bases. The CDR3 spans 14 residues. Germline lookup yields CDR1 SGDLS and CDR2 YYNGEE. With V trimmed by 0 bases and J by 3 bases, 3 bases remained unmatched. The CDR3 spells CASSVAQGDYEQYF. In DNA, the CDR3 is TGTGCCAGCAGCGTAGCGCAGGGGGACTACGAGCAGTACTTC.

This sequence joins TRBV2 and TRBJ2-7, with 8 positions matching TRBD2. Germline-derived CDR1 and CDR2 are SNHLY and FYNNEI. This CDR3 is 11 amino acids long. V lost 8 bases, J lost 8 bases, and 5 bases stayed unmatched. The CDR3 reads CASRGGEQQYF. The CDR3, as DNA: TGTGCCAGCCGGGGGGGCGAGCAGCAGTACTTC. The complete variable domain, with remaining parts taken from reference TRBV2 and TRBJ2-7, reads EPEVTQTPSHQVTQMGQEVILRCVPISNHLYFYWYRQILGQKVEFLVSFYNNEISEKSEIFDDQFSVERPDGSNFTLKIRSTKLEDSAMYFCASRGGEQQYFGPGTRLTVT.

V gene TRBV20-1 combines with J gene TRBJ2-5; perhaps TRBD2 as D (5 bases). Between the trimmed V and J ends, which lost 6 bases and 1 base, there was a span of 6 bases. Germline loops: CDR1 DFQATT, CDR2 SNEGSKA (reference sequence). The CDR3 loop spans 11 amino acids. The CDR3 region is CSAEAQETQYF. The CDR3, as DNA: TGCAGTGCGGAGGCCCAAGAGACCCAGTACTTC.

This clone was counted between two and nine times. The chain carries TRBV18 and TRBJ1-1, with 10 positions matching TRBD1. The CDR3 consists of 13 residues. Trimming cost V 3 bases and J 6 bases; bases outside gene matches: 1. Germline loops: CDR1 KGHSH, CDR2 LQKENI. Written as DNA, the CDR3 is TGTGCCAGCTCACCCGGACAGGGGGCTGAAGCTTTCTTT. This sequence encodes CASSPGQGAEAFF.

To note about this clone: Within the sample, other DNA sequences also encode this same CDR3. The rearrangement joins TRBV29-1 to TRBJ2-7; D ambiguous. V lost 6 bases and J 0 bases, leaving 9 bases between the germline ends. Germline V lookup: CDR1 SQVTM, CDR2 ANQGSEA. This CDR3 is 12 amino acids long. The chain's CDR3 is CSVTGASYEQYF. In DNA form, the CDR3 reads TGCAGCGTCACCGGTGCCTCCTACGAGCAGTACTTC.

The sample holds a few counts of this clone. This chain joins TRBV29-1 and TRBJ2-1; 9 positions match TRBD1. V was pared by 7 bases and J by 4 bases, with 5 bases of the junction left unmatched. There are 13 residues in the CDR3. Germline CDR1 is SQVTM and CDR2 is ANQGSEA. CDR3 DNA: TGCAGCGCTGGACAGGGGCTGTACAATGAGCAGTTCTTC. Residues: CSAGQGLYNEQFF.

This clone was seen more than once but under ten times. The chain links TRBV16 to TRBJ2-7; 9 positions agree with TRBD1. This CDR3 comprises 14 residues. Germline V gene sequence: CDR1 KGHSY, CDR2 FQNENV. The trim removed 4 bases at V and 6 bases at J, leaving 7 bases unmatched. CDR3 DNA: TGTGCCAGCAGCCCCCGGACAGGGGAAAGCGAGCAGTACTTC. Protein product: CASSPRTGESEQYF. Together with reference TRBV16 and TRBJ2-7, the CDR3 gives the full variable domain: GEEVAQTPKHLVRGEGQKAKLYCAPIKGHSYVFWYQQVLKNEFKFLISFQNENVFDETGMPKERFSAKCLPNSPCSLEIQATKLEDSAVYFCASSPRTGESEQYFGPGTRLTVT.

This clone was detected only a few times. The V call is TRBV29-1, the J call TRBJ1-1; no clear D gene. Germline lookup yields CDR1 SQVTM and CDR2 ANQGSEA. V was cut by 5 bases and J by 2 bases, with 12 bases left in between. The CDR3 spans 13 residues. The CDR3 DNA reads TGCAGCGTTAAGTGGTCCCCCAACACTGAAGCTTTCTTT. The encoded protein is CSVKWSPNTEAFF.

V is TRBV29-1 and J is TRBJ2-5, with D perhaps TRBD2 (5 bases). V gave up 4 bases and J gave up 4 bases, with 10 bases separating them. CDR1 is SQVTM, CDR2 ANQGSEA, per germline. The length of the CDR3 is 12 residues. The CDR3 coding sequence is TGCAGCGTTGTGCCCGGAGGAGAGACCCAGTACTTC. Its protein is CSVVPGGETQYF.

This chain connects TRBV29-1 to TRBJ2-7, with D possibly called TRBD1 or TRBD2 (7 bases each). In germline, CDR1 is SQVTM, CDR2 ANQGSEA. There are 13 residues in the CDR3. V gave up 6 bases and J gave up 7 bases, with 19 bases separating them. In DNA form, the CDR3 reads TGCAGCGTGATACAGGGGACTACGCGGGAGCAGTACTTC. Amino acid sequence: CSVIQGTTREQYF.

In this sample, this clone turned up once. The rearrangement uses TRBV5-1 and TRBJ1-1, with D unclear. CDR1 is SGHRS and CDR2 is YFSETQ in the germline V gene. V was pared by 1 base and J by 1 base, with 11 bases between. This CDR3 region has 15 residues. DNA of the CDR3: TGCGCCAGCAGCTTGCTGGACGGACGGAACACTGAAGCTTTCTTT. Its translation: CASSLLDGRNTEAFF.

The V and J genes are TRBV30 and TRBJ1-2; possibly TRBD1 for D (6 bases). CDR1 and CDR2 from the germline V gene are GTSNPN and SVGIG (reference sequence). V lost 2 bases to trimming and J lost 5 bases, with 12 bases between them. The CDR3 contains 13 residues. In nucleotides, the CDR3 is TGTGCCTGGAGTCAGGGGCTTCCTTATGGCTACACCTTC. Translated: CAWSQGLPYGYTF.